These 11 T cell receptor beta chains were all obtained from the same sample, sequenced in a study of early T cells in non-severe SARS-CoV-2 infection. TCRdb redid the calling of the 5' RACE reads with MiXCR, one entry per CDR3 protein. Here the sample spans about 40,000 distinct CDR3 sequences, 5.4% being singletons. The starting material was whole blood, obtained at baseline. These receptors were taken from an adult who was a healthcare worker with PCR-confirmed SARS-CoV-2 infection or an uninfected control (not recorded which).

In this sample, this clonotype turned up many times. This chain joins TRBV20-1 and TRBJ2-4; 11 bases map to TRBD2. Trimming at V came to 5 bases and at J to 7 bases, leaving 10 bases not matched to a gene. Germline CDR1 reads DFQATT; CDR2 reads SNEGSKA (reference sequence). The CDR3 consists of 15 residues. CDR3 DNA: TGCAGTGCTTCTGCTCTAGCGGGAGGTCTGAACATTCAGTACTTC. It encodes CSASALAGGLNIQYF.

The rearrangement joins TRBV29-1 to TRBJ2-7; 10 nucleotides match TRBD1. Germline loops: CDR1 SQVTM, CDR2 ANQGSEA. There are 13 residues in the CDR3. The J segment lost 6 bases and the V segment lost 4 bases, leaving 6 bases of the junction unmatched. The CDR3 region has the DNA TGCAGCGTTGCGACAGGGGGCACAGGCGAGCAGTACGTC. Residues: CSVATGGTGEQYV.

This clonotype has only a few counts. The chain recombines TRBV11-2 with TRBJ2-1, with no clear D. This CDR3 is 15 amino acids long. The V gene lost 5 bases and the J gene lost 0 bases, with 11 bases spanning the gap. Germline V gives CDR1 SGHAT, CDR2 FQNNGV. Written as DNA, the CDR3 is TGTGCCAGCAGCAACACTCCTATCTCCTACAATGAGCAGTTCTTC. Its protein is CASSNTPISYNEQFF.

This clonotype has only a few counts. The CDR3 DNA reads as TGTGCCAGCGGCCACCGGGACAGGACTTACAATGAGCAGTTCTTC. Protein sequence: CASGHRDRTYNEQFF. The chain employs TRBV9 and TRBJ2-1; TRBD1 matches at 8 bases. The CDR3 consists of 15 residues. Looked up from germline, CDR1 is SGDLS and CDR2 is YYNGEE. J gave up 4 bases and V 7 bases, and 10 bases lay outside the gene matches. Looking up the rest from reference TRBV9 and TRBJ2-1 gives the full variable domain: DSGVTQTPKHLITATGQRVTLRCSPRSGDLSVYWYQQSLDQGLQFLIQYYNGEERAKGNILERFSAQQFPDLHSELNLSSLELGDSALYFCASGHRDRTYNEQFFGPGTRLTVL.

This clonotype appeared many times. This chain uses TRBV12-3 or TRBV12-4 with TRBJ1-3, with D possibly being TRBD1 (5 bases). V was pared by 3 bases and J by 0 bases, with 15 bases between. The CDR3 length is 17 residues. CDR3 protein: CASSLGDGGISGNTIYF. The CDR3, as DNA: TGTGCCAGCAGTTTGGGGGACGGAGGTATCTCTGGAAACACCATATATTTT.

This clonotype was seen at least ten times. The chain has TRBV6-2 or TRBV6-3 and TRBJ2-7, with TRBD1 matching 10 bases. This CDR3 contains 13 residues. V lost 7 bases to trimming and J lost 6 bases; unmatched junction nucleotides: 6. Looked up from germline, CDR1 is MNHEY and CDR2 is SVGEGT. The CDR3 DNA is TGTGCCAGCACCCGGACAGGGGGAGGCGAGCAGTACGTC. It specifies CASTRTGGGEQYV.

The chain joins TRBV7-2 to TRBJ2-2; 12 positions match TRBD2. This CDR3 has 16 residues. V lost 5 bases to trimming and J lost 7 bases; unmatched junction nucleotides: 8. The germline V gene has CDR1 SGHTA and CDR2 FQGNSA. CDR3 DNA: TGTGCCAGCAGCACCCAACTAGCGGGGGGACTCGGGGAGCTGTTTTTT. It yields the protein CASSTQLAGGLGELFF. The full variable domain, with the rest looked up from reference TRBV7-2 and TRBJ2-2, is GAGVSQSPSNKVTEKGKDVELRCDPISGHTALYWYRQSLGQGLEFLIYFQGNSAPDKSGLPSDRFSAERTGGSVSTLTIQRTQQEDSAVYLCASSTQLAGGLGELFFGEGSRLTVL.

In this sample, this clonotype turned up many times. This chain connects TRBV10-3 to TRBJ2-1; 7 positions agree with TRBD2. In germline, CDR1 is ENHRY, CDR2 SYGVKD. The junction had 11 bases not matched to a gene; V was cut back by 9 bases and J by 0 bases. This CDR3 contains 16 residues. The CDR3 DNA reads as TGTGCCATTTTGCCTAGCGGATTTCCCTCCTACAATGAGCAGTTCTTC. This codes for CAILPSGFPSYNEQFF.

This clonotype showed up many times. V is TRBV28 and J is TRBJ2-3; TRBD1 matches 7 bases. The V gene end was trimmed by 6 bases and the J gene end by 1 base; junction bases not matched to a gene: 7. The CDR3 is 15 residues long. CDR1 is MDHEN, CDR2 SYDVKM, per germline. The CDR3 sequence: CASSWGQLGTDTQYF. The CDR3, as DNA: TGTGCCAGCAGCTGGGGACAGTTAGGCACAGATACGCAGTATTTT.

Here the CDR3 reads CASSSRDAANEQFF. DNA for the CDR3: TGTGCCAGCAGCAGCAGGGACGCGGCCAATGAGCAGTTCTTC. The chain combines TRBV21-1 with TRBJ2-1; the DNA was not used to check the table's D call, TRBD1. TRBV21-1 is described as a pseudogene. CDR3 length: 14 amino acids.

The gene calls are TRBV12-3 or TRBV12-4 and TRBJ2-7; TRBD1 aligns across 9 bases. With V trimmed by 3 bases and J by 7 bases, 13 bases remained unmatched. The CDR3 has 16 residues. The CDR3 reads CASSFGPGTGKREQYV. The CDR3 DNA is TGTGCCAGCAGTTTTGGGCCGGGGACAGGGAAACGGGAGCAGTACGTC.